This is a list of T cell receptor beta chains from one sample in a study of OX40 agonist ivuxolimab in advanced cancers. TCRdb's copy holds only in-frame clones and misses some; the assay was immunoSEQ multiplex PCR. The repertoire consists of 35,000 to 45,000 clones, with over 75% occurring once and the leading ten covering 4% to 5%. The sequencing here drew on CD4+ or CD8+ T cells sorted from blood, taken in a trial of the OX40 agonist ivuxolimab. Source of these receptors: an adult with an advanced solid tumor such as melanoma, head and neck, liver or kidney cancer. Both conserved end residues are part of each CDR3. D genes are given only for firm matches. Size is stated for part of the rows, as once, few or many counts, or as a class when the clone is expanded.

D gene: TRBD1
J gene: TRBJ1-4
clone size: NA
V gene: TRBV29-1
CDR3 protein: CSVLRTGEKLFF
CDR3 DNA: TGCAGCGTTCTCCGGACAGGCGAAAAACTGTTTTTT

D gene: NA
J gene: TRBJ2-7
clone size: NA
V gene: TRBV2
CDR3 protein: CASNDGAGYEQYF
CDR3 DNA: TGTGCCAGCAACGATGGCGCAGGCTACGAGCAGTACTTC

D gene: NA
J gene: TRBJ2-1
clone size: NA
V gene: TRBV7-9
CDR3 protein: CASSLLYVSSYNEQFF
CDR3 DNA: TGTGCCAGCAGCTTATTATACGTAAGCTCCTACAATGAGCAGTTCTTC

D gene: NA
J gene: TRBJ1-5
clone size: NA
V gene: TRBV28
CDR3 protein: CASSFGLVNQPQHF
CDR3 DNA: TGTGCCAGCAGTTTCGGCCTGGTTAATCAGCCCCAGCATTTT

D gene: NA
J gene: TRBJ1-2
clone size: NA
V gene: TRBV16
CDR3 protein: CASSQSRPESYGYTF
CDR3 DNA: TGTGCCAGCAGCCAATCTCGGCCGGAGTCTTATGGCTACACCTTC

D gene: TRBD1
J gene: TRBJ1-1
clone size: NA
V gene: TRBV2
CDR3 protein: CASSMAGGSIEAFF
CDR3 DNA: TGTGCCAGCAGCATGGCAGGGGGCTCAATTGAAGCTTTCTTT

D gene: NA
J gene: TRBJ2-1
clone size: NA
V gene: TRBV27
CDR3 protein: CASSLWGLDEREQFF
CDR3 DNA: TGTGCCAGCAGTTTGTGGGGGCTTGACGAGCGTGAGCAGTTCTTC

D gene: NA
J gene: TRBJ2-5
clone size: NA
V gene: TRBV7-3
CDR3 protein: CASSWGQQETQYF
CDR3 DNA: TGTGCCAGCAGCTGGGGACAACAAGAGACCCAGTACTTC

D gene: NA
J gene: TRBJ2-1
clone size: NA
V gene: TRBV6-6
CDR3 protein: CASSNREQFF
CDR3 DNA: TGTGCCAGCAGCAACAGGGAGCAGTTCTTC

D gene: TRBD2
J gene: TRBJ2-2
clone size: NA
V gene: TRBV11-3
CDR3 protein: CASSKGLAGSDGELFF
CDR3 DNA: TGTGCCAGCAGCAAAGGACTAGCGGGGTCCGACGGGGAGCTGTTTTTT

D gene: NA
J gene: TRBJ2-6
clone size: NA
V gene: TRBV21-1
CDR3 protein: CASVPYTSGRGSGANVLTF
CDR3 DNA: TGTGCCAGCGTACCCTACACTAGCGGGAGGGGTTCTGGGGCCAACGTCCTGACTTTC

D gene: TRBD1
J gene: TRBJ2-3
clone size: NA
V gene: TRBV28
CDR3 protein: CATGPVTGSDTQYF
CDR3 DNA: TGTGCCACCGGTCCAGTGACAGGGTCAGATACGCAGTATTTT

D gene: NA
J gene: TRBJ1-5
clone size: NA
V gene: TRBV19
CDR3 protein: CASSTAAGTSNQPQHF
CDR3 DNA: TGTGCCAGTAGTACCGCCGCAGGGACTAGCAATCAGCCCCAGCATTTT

D gene: NA
J gene: TRBJ1-5
clone size: NA
V gene: TRBV28
CDR3 protein: CASSLYLGAGNQPQHF
CDR3 DNA: TGTGCCAGCAGTTTATATCTGGGGGCGGGCAATCAGCCCCAGCATTTT

D gene: TRBD1
J gene: TRBJ1-6
clone size: NA
V gene: TRBV7-2
CDR3 protein: CASSLRTGGSPLHF
CDR3 DNA: TGTGCCAGCAGCCTTCGGACAGGGGGCTCACCCCTCCACTTT

D gene: NA
J gene: TRBJ2-2
clone size: NA
V gene: TRBV7-3
CDR3 protein: CASSPTRDSNAGELFF
CDR3 DNA: TGTGCCAGCAGCCCGACGAGAGATTCCAATGCCGGGGAGCTGTTTTTT

D gene: TRBD1
J gene: TRBJ1-5
clone size: NA
V gene: TRBV6-1
CDR3 protein: CASSEASTGNQPQHF
CDR3 DNA: TGTGCCAGCAGTGAAGCTTCGACAGGGAATCAGCCCCAGCATTTT

D gene: NA
J gene: TRBJ2-7
clone size: NA
V gene: TRBV30
CDR3 protein: CAWSVRDGLEQYF
CDR3 DNA: TGTGCCTGGAGTGTCAGGGATGGGCTCGAGCAGTACTTC

D gene: NA
J gene: TRBJ2-3
clone size: NA
V gene: TRBV19
CDR3 protein: CASTAGTHVTDTQYF
CDR3 DNA: TGTGCCAGTACCGCCGGGACTCATGTCACAGATACGCAGTATTTT

D gene: NA
J gene: TRBJ1-1
clone size: once
V gene: TRBV11-3
CDR3 protein: CASSRGFDTEAFF
CDR3 DNA: TGTGCCAGCAGCCGTGGTTTTGACACTGAAGCTTTCTTT

D gene: NA
J gene: TRBJ1-3
clone size: NA
V gene: TRBV4-2
CDR3 protein: CASSQGHSLSGNTIYF
CDR3 DNA: TGTGCCAGCAGCCAAGGACACAGCCTTTCTGGAAACACCATATATTTT

D gene: TRBD2
J gene: TRBJ2-5
clone size: once
V gene: TRBV9
CDR3 protein: CASSPGLAGQETQYF
CDR3 DNA: TGTGCCAGCAGCCCAGGACTAGCGGGCCAAGAGACCCAGTACTTC

D gene: NA
J gene: TRBJ2-5
clone size: NA
V gene: TRBV6-1
CDR3 protein: CASTRQTEETQYF
CDR3 DNA: TGTGCCAGCACTCGACAGACCGAAGAGACCCAGTACTTC

D gene: TRBD2
J gene: TRBJ2-5
clone size: NA
V gene: TRBV30
CDR3 protein: CAWSAGGAGETQYF
CDR3 DNA: TGTGCCTGGAGTGCCGGGGGGGCCGGGGAGACCCAGTACTTC

D gene: NA
J gene: TRBJ1-2
clone size: NA
V gene: TRBV7-9
CDR3 protein: CASSPAHGDGYTF
CDR3 DNA: TGTGCCAGCAGCCCCGCGCACGGGGATGGCTACACCTTC

D gene: NA
J gene: TRBJ1-6
clone size: once
V gene: TRBV5-6
CDR3 protein: CASSSGVGRYNSPLHF
CDR3 DNA: TGTGCCAGCAGTTCTGGAGTGGGACGGTATAATTCACCCCTCCACTTT

D gene: NA
J gene: TRBJ2-5
clone size: NA
V gene: TRBV5-1
CDR3 protein: CASSLTGFRETQYF
CDR3 DNA: TGCGCCAGCAGCCTCACAGGGTTTAGAGAGACCCAGTACTTC

D gene: NA
J gene: TRBJ1-4
clone size: NA
V gene: TRBV11-2
CDR3 protein: CASSPQGEKLFF
CDR3 DNA: TGTGCCAGCAGCCCCCAAGGCGAAAAACTGTTTTTT

D gene: NA
J gene: TRBJ1-2
clone size: NA
V gene: TRBV4-3
CDR3 protein: CASSQDPSSGYGYTF
CDR3 DNA: TGCGCCAGCAGCCAAGATCCGTCATCCGGCTATGGCTACACCTTC

D gene: TRBD1
J gene: TRBJ1-1
clone size: NA
V gene: TRBV10-3
CDR3 protein: CAISPATGKAFF
CDR3 DNA: TGTGCCATCAGTCCCGCGACAGGGAAAGCTTTCTTT

D gene: TRBD2
J gene: TRBJ2-2
clone size: NA
V gene: TRBV11-2
CDR3 protein: CASSLTSGGPGELFF
CDR3 DNA: TGTGCCAGCAGCTTAACTAGCGGGGGACCCGGGGAGCTGTTTTTT

D gene: NA
J gene: TRBJ1-2
clone size: NA
V gene: TRBV28
CDR3 protein: CATSGPEINYGYTF
CDR3 DNA: TGTGCCACCTCCGGCCCCGAGATTAACTATGGCTACACCTTC

D gene: NA
J gene: TRBJ1-5
clone size: NA
V gene: TRBV6-1
CDR3 protein: CASSEGLGIGQPQHF
CDR3 DNA: TGTGCCAGCAGTGAGGGTCTGGGAATCGGTCAGCCCCAGCATTTT

D gene: NA
J gene: TRBJ2-2
clone size: NA
V gene: TRBV4-1
CDR3 protein: CASSPTGDYTGELFF
CDR3 DNA: TGCGCCAGCAGCCCGACAGGAGACTACACCGGGGAGCTGTTTTTT

D gene: TRBD2
J gene: TRBJ2-5
clone size: NA
V gene: TRBV5-6
CDR3 protein: CASRLSGAQETQYF
CDR3 DNA: TGTGCCAGCAGACTCAGCGGGGCCCAAGAGACCCAGTACTTC

D gene: NA
J gene: TRBJ2-3
clone size: NA
V gene: TRBV6-1
CDR3 protein: CASSDGGGTDTQYF
CDR3 DNA: TGTGCCAGCAGTGATGGAGGGGGCACAGATACGCAGTATTTT

D gene: NA
J gene: TRBJ1-4
clone size: NA
V gene: TRBV21-1
CDR3 protein: CASSSNIFKGAFAKKLFF
CDR3 DNA: TGTGCCAGCAGCTCCAATATCTTCAAGGGTGCGTTCGCTAAAAAACTGTTTTTT